A selection of T cell receptor beta chains follows, all from one sample in a study of T cells after yellow fever vaccination. One entry per CDR3 protein results from TCRdb running MiXCR on the 5' RACE reads. The sample lists roughly 300,000 distinct CDR3 sequences, roughly 7% occurring once. This specimen consisted of PBMCs, obtained roughly 46 days after the first yellow fever vaccination. These receptors originate from a man aged 18 to 29 who received the YFV17D yellow fever vaccine. CDR3s include the opening cysteine and the closing phenylalanine or tryptophan. D genes are given only for firm matches. Some rows mark clone size as missing; the rest say once, few, many or name a class of expanded clone.

V,J,size,D,CDR3,DNA
TRBV3-1,TRBJ2-5,NA,TRBD2,CASSQVAGGFETQYF,TGTGCCAGCAGCCAAGTAGCGGGGGGGTTTGAGACCCAGTACTTC
TRBV9,TRBJ2-2,few,NA,CASSVLGDTGELFF,TGTGCCAGCAGCGTACTAGGGGACACCGGGGAGCTGTTTTTT
TRBV14,TRBJ2-5,NA,NA,CASSQRNTGLRETQYF,TGTGCCAGCAGCCAGCGAAATACAGGGTTGAGGGAGACCCAGTACTTC
TRBV20-1,TRBJ2-1,many,TRBD1,CSAHATEGQGYNEQFF,TGCAGTGCTCATGCCACTGAGGGACAGGGGTACAATGAGCAGTTCTTC
TRBV6-1,TRBJ2-1,NA,TRBD1,CASRNPDRDEQFF,TGTGCCAGCAGAAACCCGGACAGGGATGAGCAGTTCTTC
TRBV5-1,TRBJ1-1,NA,TRBD1,CASSPGTGGVENTEAFF,TGCGCCAGCAGCCCCGGGACAGGGGGCGTAGAAAACACTGAAGCTTTCTTT
TRBV7-9,TRBJ1-6,NA,TRBD1,CASSPSDRKNSPLHF,TGTGCCAGCAGCCCTTCGGACAGGAAGAATTCACCCCTCCACTTT
TRBV20-1,TRBJ2-5,few,NA,CSGNEGGQETQYF,TGCAGTGGTAACGAGGGGGGTCAAGAGACCCAGTACTTC
TRBV6-5,TRBJ2-3,NA,TRBD2,CASSYGSGGTDTQYF,TGTGCCAGCAGTTACGGGAGCGGGGGGACAGATACGCAGTATTTT
TRBV14,TRBJ2-1,few,NA,CASSQDGGGLLYNEQFF,TGTGCCAGCAGCCAAGACGGAGGGGGGCTCCTTTACAATGAGCAGTTCTTC
TRBV3-1,TRBJ2-1,many,TRBD2,CASNQLAGGPGGEQFF,TGTGCCAGCAACCAACTAGCGGGGGGGCCGGGTGGTGAGCAGTTCTTC
TRBV10-3,TRBJ2-1,NA,TRBD1,CAISDGQGFNEQFF,TGTGCCATCAGTGACGGACAGGGGTTCAATGAGCAGTTCTTC
TRBV27,TRBJ1-6,NA,TRBD1,CASSLWQGQYNSPLHF,TGTGCCAGCAGTTTATGGCAGGGACAGTATAATTCACCCCTCCACTTT
TRBV5-1,TRBJ2-1,NA,NA,CASGGRGAGLKHEQFF,TGCGCCAGCGGGGGGCGCGGAGCGGGACTAAAGCATGAGCAGTTCTTC
TRBV18,TRBJ2-1,NA,TRBD1,CASSPPGQGRGEQFF,TGTGCCAGCTCACCACCCGGACAGGGGCGCGGTGAGCAGTTCTTC
TRBV6-5,TRBJ2-2,many,TRBD1,CASSSPGQGRTGELFF,TGTGCCAGCAGTTCGCCGGGACAGGGTAGAACCGGGGAGCTGTTTTTT
TRBV7-6,TRBJ1-6,NA,NA,CASSLSRGEPPLHF,TGTGCCAGCAGCTTAAGCAGGGGCGAGCCACCCCTCCACTTT
TRBV12-3/TRBV12-4,TRBJ2-2,many,TRBD1,CASSPSGTATTGELFF,TGTGCCAGCAGCCCTTCCGGGACAGCAACTACCGGGGAGCTGTTTTTT
TRBV7-2,TRBJ1-1,many,TRBD1,CASSPGGAGGANTEAFF,TGTGCCAGCAGCCCCGGTGGGGCAGGGGGCGCGAACACTGAAGCTTTCTTT
TRBV7-7,TRBJ2-5,many,TRBD1,CASSSLGTGGKETQYF,TGTGCCAGCAGCTCACTAGGGACAGGGGGAAAAGAGACCCAGTACTTC
TRBV12-3/TRBV12-4,TRBJ2-1,many,NA,CASRLVDEQFF,TGTGCCAGCCGTCTGGTCGATGAGCAGTTCTTC
TRBV9,TRBJ1-4,NA,NA,CASSTPRGGVSPELFF,TGTGCCAGCAGCACTCCCCGGGGGGGTGTCTCGCCCGAACTGTTTTTT
TRBV20-1,TRBJ2-3,NA,NA,CSASSRGAETDTQYF,TGCAGTGCTAGTAGCAGGGGGGCCGAGACAGATACGCAGTATTTT
TRBV4-3,TRBJ2-2,few,NA,CASSPMTANTGELFF,TGCGCCAGCAGCCCGATGACAGCTAACACCGGGGAGCTGTTTTTT
TRBV6-5,TRBJ2-1,few,TRBD2,CASSYPYAGVNEQFF,TGTGCCAGCAGTTACCCGTATGCGGGGGTCAATGAGCAGTTCTTC
TRBV6-1,TRBJ1-2,few,NA,CASSEQIYGYTF,TGTGCCAGCAGTGAGCAAATCTATGGCTACACCTTC
TRBV28,TRBJ1-4,few,NA,CASSPGRDEKLFF,TGTGCCAGCAGCCCCGGACGAGATGAAAAACTGTTTTTT
TRBV5-1,TRBJ2-4,few,TRBD1,CASSFLTGVAKNIQYF,TGCGCCAGCAGCTTCCTCACAGGGGTGGCCAAAAACATTCAGTACTTC
TRBV7-2,TRBJ2-6,few,NA,CASSFRFPSGANVLTF,TGTGCCAGCAGCTTCCGATTTCCCTCTGGGGCCAACGTCCTGACTTTC
TRBV5-1,TRBJ1-1,few,NA,CASSPTGTLGTEAFF,TGCGCCAGCAGCCCGACCGGGACCCTGGGCACTGAAGCTTTCTTT
TRBV19,TRBJ2-5,NA,NA,CASSIRAGQETQYF,TGTGCCAGTAGTATCCGGGCAGGTCAAGAGACCCAGTACTTC
TRBV6-5,TRBJ2-1,many,NA,CASSYGREQFF,TGTGCCAGCAGTTACGGTAGGGAGCAGTTCTTC
TRBV20-1,TRBJ2-7,few,NA,CSARTGATYEQYF,TGCAGTGCTAGGACAGGTGCCACCTACGAGCAGTACTTC
TRBV2,TRBJ2-4,many,NA,CASSEVGLAKNIQYF,TGTGCCAGCAGTGAAGTCGGGTTGGCCAAAAACATTCAGTACTTC
TRBV5-5,TRBJ2-1,NA,TRBD2,CASSETRADSGYYNEQFF,TGTGCCAGCAGCGAGACAAGGGCGGATAGCGGGTACTACAATGAGCAGTTCTTC
TRBV20-1,TRBJ2-1,NA,NA,CSAPQVSYNEQFF,TGCAGTGCTCCTCAGGTTTCCTACAATGAGCAGTTCTTC
TRBV27,TRBJ2-7,NA,NA,CASSELGPDYEQYF,TGTGCCAGCAGTGAACTAGGGCCGGACTACGAGCAGTACTTC
TRBV28,TRBJ2-4,NA,TRBD1,CASSLLIRDSQYF,TGTGCCAGCAGTTTATTGATCCGGGACAGCCAGTACTTC
TRBV19,TRBJ2-3,few,TRBD2,CASSPLAGETSDTQYF,TGTGCCAGTAGCCCACTAGCGGGGGAAACATCAGATACGCAGTATTTT
TRBV4-1,TRBJ2-5,many,NA,CASSPAGRSSQETQYF,TGCGCCAGCAGCCCCGCGGGTCGTAGTTCACAAGAGACCCAGTACTTC
TRBV5-4,TRBJ2-1,NA,NA,CASSLSQVYNEQFF,TGTGCCAGCAGCTTGAGCCAGGTTTATAATGAGCAGTTCTTC
TRBV10-2,TRBJ1-1,few,TRBD1,CAGRGGVGTEAFF,TGCGCCGGCAGGGGGGGGGTGGGCACTGAAGCTTTCTTT
TRBV18,TRBJ1-2,NA,NA,CATKSGAYYGYTF,TGTGCCACCAAATCAGGGGCGTACTATGGCTACACCTTC
TRBV6-1,TRBJ1-3,NA,TRBD1,CASSPYTWTGGGRNTIYF,TGTGCCAGCAGCCCCTATACGTGGACAGGGGGTGGTCGAAACACCATATATTTT
TRBV7-3,TRBJ2-3,few,TRBD2,CASSFSGGMGPSTDTQYF,TGTGCCAGCAGCTTTAGCGGGGGGATGGGGCCTAGCACAGATACGCAGTATTTT
TRBV11-2,TRBJ2-7,NA,TRBD1,CASSGSTGQGTYEQYF,TGTGCCAGCAGCGGATCTACTGGACAGGGGACCTACGAGCAGTACTTC
TRBV9,TRBJ2-1,few,NA,CASSDLYNEQFF,TGTGCCAGCAGCGACCTTTACAATGAGCAGTTCTTC
TRBV12-3/TRBV12-4,TRBJ1-1,few,NA,CASSFSGGIEAFF,TGTGCCAGCAGTTTTTCGGGGGGGATAGAAGCTTTCTTT
TRBV4-2,TRBJ1-6,few,NA,CASSQAQVSSGSPLHF,TGTGCCAGCAGCCAAGCCCAGGTATCCTCCGGTTCACCCCTCCACTTT
TRBV20-1,TRBJ1-1,few,TRBD1,CSAKGQGMKTEAFF,TGCAGTGCTAAGGGACAGGGAATGAAAACTGAAGCTTTCTTT
TRBV24-1,TRBJ2-3,NA,TRBD1,CATSDFLGTGYTDTQYF,TGTGCCACCAGTGATTTCCTTGGGACAGGATACACAGATACGCAGTATTTT
TRBV11-2,TRBJ2-5,few,NA,CASSLDHETQYF,TGTGCCAGCAGCTTAGATCATGAGACCCAGTACTTC
TRBV7-9,TRBJ2-3,few,NA,CASSLYQDTQYF,TGTGCCAGCAGTTTATACCAAGATACGCAGTATTTT
TRBV6-1,TRBJ1-1,many,NA,CASSVDSGAPEAFF,TGTGCCAGCAGTGTCGACAGTGGGGCCCCCGAAGCTTTCTTT